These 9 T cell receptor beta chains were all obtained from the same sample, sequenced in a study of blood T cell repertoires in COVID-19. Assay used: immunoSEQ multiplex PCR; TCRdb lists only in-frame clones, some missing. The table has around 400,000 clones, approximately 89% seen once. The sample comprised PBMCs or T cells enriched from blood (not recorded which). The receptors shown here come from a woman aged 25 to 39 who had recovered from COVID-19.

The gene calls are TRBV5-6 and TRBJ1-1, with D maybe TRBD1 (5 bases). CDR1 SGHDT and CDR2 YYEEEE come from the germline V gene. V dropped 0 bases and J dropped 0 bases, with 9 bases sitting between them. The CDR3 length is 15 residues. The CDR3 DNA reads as TGTGCCAGCAGCTTGGGGGGCAGAGTGAACACTGAAGCTTTCTTT. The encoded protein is CASSLGGRVNTEAFF.

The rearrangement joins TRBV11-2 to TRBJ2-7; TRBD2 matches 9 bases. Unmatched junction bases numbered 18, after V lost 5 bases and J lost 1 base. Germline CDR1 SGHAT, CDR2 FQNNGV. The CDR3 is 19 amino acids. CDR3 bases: TGTGCCAGCAGCCGCCTCTTGGGCGGCGGGAGGGCCCAATCCTACGAGCAGTACTTC. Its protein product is CASSRLLGGGRAQSYEQYF.

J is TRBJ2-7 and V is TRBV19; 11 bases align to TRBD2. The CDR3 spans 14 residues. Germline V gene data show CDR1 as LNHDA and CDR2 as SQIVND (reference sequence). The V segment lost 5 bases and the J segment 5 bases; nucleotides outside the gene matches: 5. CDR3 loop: CASSVAGGTDEQYF. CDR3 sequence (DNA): TGTGCCAGTAGTGTAGCGGGGGGGACAGACGAGCAGTACTTC.

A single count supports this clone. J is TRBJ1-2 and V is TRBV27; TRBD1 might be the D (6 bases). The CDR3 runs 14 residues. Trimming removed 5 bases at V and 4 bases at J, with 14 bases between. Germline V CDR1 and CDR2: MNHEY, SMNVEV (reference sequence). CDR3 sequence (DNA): TGTGCCAGCAGTCCACTGGACAGAATCTATGGCTACACCTTC. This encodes CASSPLDRIYGYTF.

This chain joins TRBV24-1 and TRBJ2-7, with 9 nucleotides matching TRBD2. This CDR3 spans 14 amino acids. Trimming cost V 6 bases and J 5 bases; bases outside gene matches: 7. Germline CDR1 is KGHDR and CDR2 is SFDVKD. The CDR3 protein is CATSSSGSLDEQYF. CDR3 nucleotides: TGTGCCACCAGTAGTAGCGGGAGCTTGGACGAGCAGTACTTC.

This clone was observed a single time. The DNA for the CDR3 is TGTGCCAGCAGCCGTACTAGCGGCAGCTCCTACGAGCAGTACTTC. As protein: CASSRTSGSSYEQYF. The chain uses TRBV5-4 and TRBJ2-7; 8 positions agree with TRBD2. The ends lost 4 bases at V and 0 bases at J; junction bases unmatched: 6. Germline V gene data show CDR1 as SGHNT and CDR2 as YYREEE (reference sequence). The CDR3 is 15 amino acids. Using reference TRBV5-4 and TRBJ2-7 for the parts outside the CDR3, the full variable domain is ETGVTQSPTHLIKTRGQQVTLRCSSQSGHNTVSWYQQALGQGPQFIFQYYREEENGRGNFPPRFSGLQFPNYSSELNVNALELDDSALYLCASSRTSGSSYEQYFGPGTRLTVT.

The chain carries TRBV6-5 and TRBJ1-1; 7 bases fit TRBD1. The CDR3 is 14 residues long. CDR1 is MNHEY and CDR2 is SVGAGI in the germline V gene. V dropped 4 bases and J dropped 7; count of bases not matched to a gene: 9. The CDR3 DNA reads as TGTGCCAGCAGTTTAGCTCGTTGGGACAGTGAAGCTTTCTTT. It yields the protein CASSLARWDSEAFF.

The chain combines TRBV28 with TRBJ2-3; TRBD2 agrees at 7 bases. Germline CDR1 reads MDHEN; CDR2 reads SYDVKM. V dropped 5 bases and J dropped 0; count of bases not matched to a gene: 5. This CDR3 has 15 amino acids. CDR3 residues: CASSISGTSTDTQYF. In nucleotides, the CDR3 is TGTGCCAGCAGTATCAGCGGGACTAGCACAGATACGCAGTATTTT. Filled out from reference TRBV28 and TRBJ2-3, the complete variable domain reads DVKVTQSSRYLVKRTGEKVFLECVQDMDHENMFWYRQDPGLGLRLIYFSYDVKMKEKGDIPEGYSVSREKKERFSLILESASTNQTSMYLCASSISGTSTDTQYFGPGTRLTVL.

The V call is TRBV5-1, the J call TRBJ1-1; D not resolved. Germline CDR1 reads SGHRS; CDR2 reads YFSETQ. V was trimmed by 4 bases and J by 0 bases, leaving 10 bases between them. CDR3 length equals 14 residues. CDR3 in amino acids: CASSPRGVNTEAFF. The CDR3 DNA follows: TGCGCCAGCAGCCCCCGCGGTGTGAACACTGAAGCTTTCTTT.